This TCR beta chain was identified in a study of blood T cell repertoires in COVID-19. About the research overall: Some COVID-19 samples were acute and others convalescent; all came from the United States, Italy and Spain. PBMCs, B-cell-depleted T cells, or T cells provided the cDNA or gDNA that made up the material.

This CDR3 is built from 15 residues. Germline assignment: CDR1 SNHLY and CDR2 FYNNEI. The J segment lost 5 bases and the V segment lost 6 bases, leaving 9 bases of the junction unmatched. Generated by immunoSEQ multiplex PCR, the TCRdb table keeps only in-frame clones and is missing some. The data contain roughly 50,000 clones, 65% to 85% of them singletons. The sample taken for sequencing was peripheral blood. The chain couples TRBV2 to TRBJ2-5, with 10 bases matching TRBD1. This TCR came from a human donor with active or convalescent COVID-19. The donor label of this sample is uncertain. The DNA of the CDR3 is TGTGCCAGCAGACCCGGGACAGGGGTGGCGGAGACCCAGTACTTC. Translating it yields CASRPGTGVAETQYF.